This T cell receptor (beta chain) was found in a study of chemoradiotherapy in HPV16-positive cancers. Study details: Functional T-cell assays on a couple of HPV16-positive patients' cells defined candidate HPV-specific clones and common TCR motifs. Notes on the study in general: Non-HPV-specific T cells did not expand in tumors during treatment, whereas candidate HPV-specific clones and E7-related motifs did.

On this clone itself: Its antigen is still unknown.

Repertoires were generated with immunoSEQ multiplex PCR, while TCRdb's copy carries only in-frame clones and drops some. This sample has 900 to 1,400 clones, with around 85% found just once. The material was tumor tissue, obtained from a patient who underwent chemoradiotherapy. The TCR was taken from a human donor with HPV-associated anogenital cancer.

The CDR3 DNA is TGTGCCAGCAGCTTGGGCGGACAGGGGAGAGGCGGGGAGCTGTTTTTT. Translation: CASSLGGQGRGGELFF. This chain uses TRBV7-6 with TRBJ2-2; TRBD1 matches at 9 bases. Germline V lookup: CDR1 SGHVS, CDR2 FNYEAQ. The ends lost 3 bases at V and 7 bases at J; junction bases unmatched: 9. CDR3 size: 16 residues. The entire variable domain, with the rest obtained from reference TRBV7-6 and TRBJ2-2, is as follows: GAGVSQSPRYKVTKRGQDVALRCDPISGHVSLYWYRQALGQGPEFLTYFNYEAQQDKSGLPNDRFSAERPEGSISTLTIQRTEQRDSAMYRCASSLGGQGRGGELFFGEGSRLTVL.